A single sample is the source of the 22 T cell receptor beta chains below, sequenced in a study of shared clonotypes between healthy human individuals. Assay used: immunoSEQ multiplex PCR; TCRdb lists only in-frame clones, some missing. The sample has around 2.1 million clones, under 95% seen once. Naive CD8 cells were CD45RO-negative, positively selected for CCR7, excluding terminally differentiated effector memory CD45RA+ cells. Sequencing was done on a sample of naive CD8+ T cells from PBMCs. These receptors all come from a man younger than 35 in good health. Some clones in this sample may be carry-over from other donors' samples.

The V gene is TRBV29-1, the J gene TRBJ2-7; a possible D gene is TRBD1 (6 bases). Per germline, CDR1 SQVTM and CDR2 ANQGSEA. Trimming cost V 6 bases and J 0 bases, with 12 bases left between them. This CDR3 has 13 amino acids. The CDR3 loop is CSVHSDSSYEQYF. Here the CDR3 DNA reads TGCAGCGTACACTCGGACAGCTCCTACGAGCAGTACTTC.

Regarding this clone: Other DNA variants within this sample encode the same CDR3. This sequence joins TRBV9 and TRBJ1-2; 8 positions match TRBD1. The CDR3 extends over 14 amino acids. The V gene's germline CDR1 is SGDLS and CDR2 YYNGEE. The trim removed 1 base at V and 2 bases at J, leaving 1 base unmatched. CDR3 DNA sequence: TGTGCCAGCAGCGTAACAGGGGGGAACTATGGCTACACCTTC. This gives the protein CASSVTGGNYGYTF.

This chain uses TRBV27 with TRBJ2-7; D possibly uses TRBD1 or TRBD2 (6 bases each). V dropped 1 base and J dropped 2 bases, with 15 bases sitting between them. There are 16 residues in the CDR3. Germline V gene lookup returns CDR1 MNHEY and CDR2 SMNVEV (reference sequence). In DNA, the CDR3 is TGTGCCAGCAGTTTATTAGGGGGGAAGGTGACCTACGAGCAGTACTTC. Residues: CASSLLGGKVTYEQYF.

This chain connects TRBV5-1 to TRBJ2-1, with TRBD1 identical over 7 bases. This CDR3 is built from 13 residues. Trimming cost V 6 bases and J 5 bases; bases outside gene matches: 5. Germline V gene data show CDR1 as SGHRS and CDR2 as YFSETQ. CDR3 nucleotides: TGCGCCAGCATGGGACAGACGAACAATGAGCAGTTCTTC. It encodes CASMGQTNNEQFF.

The chain couples TRBV5-1 to TRBJ2-7; 7 nucleotides match TRBD1. CDR3 length: 15 residues. With 4 bases clipped from V and 2 bases from J, the junction kept 9 bases outside the gene matches. The V gene's germline CDR1 is SGHRS and CDR2 YFSETQ. CDR3 sequence (DNA): TGCGCCAGCAGCCCAGGGACAGTAAAAACCTACGAGCAGTACTTC. It is translated as CASSPGTVKTYEQYF.

The chain employs TRBV28 and TRBJ2-1; TRBD2 matches at 9 bases. CDR1 and CDR2 (germline): MDHEN, SYDVKM. Unmatched junction bases numbered 3, after V lost 0 bases and J lost 6 bases. The CDR3 has 15 residues. The CDR3 nucleotides read TGTGCCAGCAGTTTATGGGTAGCGGGAGTCAATGAGCAGTTCTTC. As protein: CASSLWVAGVNEQFF.

The V call is TRBV5-6, the J call TRBJ2-7; TRBD1 might be the D (5 bases). V lost 3 bases, J lost 4 bases, and 20 bases lay in between. The CDR3 sequence is 16 residues long. Looked up from germline, CDR1 is SGHDT and CDR2 is YYEEEE. The CDR3 region has the DNA TGTGCCAGCAGCTCGACAGTCTGGGAATCCCCTTACGAGCAGTACTTC. This codes for CASSSTVWESPYEQYF.

The chain has TRBV29-1 and TRBJ2-1; unclear D gene. Trimming stripped 7 bases from V and 3 bases from J, with 10 bases between. The CDR3 has 12 amino acids. Germline V gene lookup returns CDR1 SQVTM and CDR2 ANQGSEA. DNA for the CDR3: TGCAGCGCAATGATGAGCTACAATGAGCAGTTCTTC. It specifies CSAMMSYNEQFF.

The chain employs TRBV2 and TRBJ2-7; the match to TRBD2 covers 12 bases. The CDR3 has 16 amino acids. With 6 bases clipped from V and 4 bases from J, the junction kept 10 bases outside the gene matches. Germline CDR1 and CDR2: SNHLY and FYNNEI. CDR3 residues: CASSHPLTSGSYEQYF. Here the CDR3 DNA reads TGTGCCAGCAGCCACCCACTGACTAGCGGGAGTTACGAGCAGTACTTC.

The rearrangement links TRBV9 to TRBJ2-1, with 13 bases fitting TRBD2. Germline lookup yields CDR1 SGDLS and CDR2 YYNGEE. This CDR3 has 19 residues. With V trimmed by 0 bases and J by 5 bases, 11 bases remained unmatched. This chain's CDR3 is CASSVDGVLAGGRNNEQFF. The CDR3 region has the DNA TGTGCCAGCAGCGTAGACGGGGTACTAGCGGGAGGGCGTAACAATGAGCAGTTCTTC.

The chain combines TRBV7-3 with TRBJ2-1; D is undetermined. In germline, CDR1 is SGHTA, CDR2 FQGTGA. The CDR3 is 13 residues long. V was cut by 1 base and J by 7 bases, with 8 bases left in between. CDR3 DNA sequence: TGTGCCAGCAGCTTAAGTCCTTCTAATGAGCAGTTCTTC. It encodes CASSLSPSNEQFF.

As regards this clone: Distinct nucleotide sequences in the sample also encode this CDR3. The genes are TRBV9 and TRBJ2-1; 13 positions match TRBD2. The CDR3 is 15 amino acids. Germline assignment: CDR1 SGDLS and CDR2 YYNGEE. Losses at the gene ends were 0 bases for V and 6 bases for J; bases not matched to a gene: 0. CDR3 in amino acids: CASSVGTSGGNEQFF. The CDR3 DNA follows: TGTGCCAGCAGCGTAGGGACTAGCGGGGGCAATGAGCAGTTCTTC. Complete variable domain (other parts from reference TRBV9 and TRBJ2-1): DSGVTQTPKHLITATGQRVTLRCSPRSGDLSVYWYQQSLDQGLQFLIQYYNGEERAKGNILERFSAQQFPDLHSELNLSSLELGDSALYFCASSVGTSGGNEQFFGPGTRLTVL.

The chain couples TRBV28 to TRBJ1-2, with 7 bases that match TRBD1. The CDR3 totals 16 residues. Germline V gives CDR1 MDHEN, CDR2 SYDVKM. V shed 5 bases and J 4 bases; nucleotides not matched to a gene: 13. The CDR3 sequence: CASSGAGEGASYGYTF. In DNA, the CDR3 is TGTGCCAGCAGTGGCGCGGGGGAGGGGGCTTCCTATGGCTACACCTTC.

The chain couples TRBV7-9 to TRBJ2-2; D remains ambiguous. Trimming took 3 bases from V and 2 from J, leaving 19 bases between them. The CDR3 covers 18 residues. Germline V gene lookup returns CDR1 SEHNR and CDR2 FQNEAQ (reference sequence). The CDR3, as DNA: TGTGCCAGCAGCTTGCCTCAAAATCTGGCGGATAACACCGGGGAGCTGTTTTTT. It encodes CASSLPQNLADNTGELFF.

The rearrangement links TRBV27 to TRBJ2-2; D tentatively fits TRBD1 or TRBD2 (7 bases each). The germline V and J ends were trimmed by 5 bases and 5 bases, with 18 bases remaining between them. Germline V lookup: CDR1 MNHEY, CDR2 SMNVEV (reference sequence). The CDR3 extends over 16 amino acids. CDR3 in DNA: TGTGCCAGCAGTGCCAGGGGGAGGGTAAGGACCGGGGAGCTGTTTTTT. Encoded protein: CASSARGRVRTGELFF.

This clone was seen a single time. The rearrangement uses TRBV7-2 and TRBJ2-7, with D uncertain. V was clipped by 3 bases and J by 1 base, with 10 bases between them. The CDR3 is 14 residues long. The germline gives CDR1 SGHTA, CDR2 FQGNSA. The CDR3 loop is CASSFGNPSYEQYF. The CDR3, as DNA: TGTGCCAGCAGCTTCGGCAATCCGTCCTACGAGCAGTACTTC.

This rearrangement joins TRBV30 to TRBJ1-2; D is ambiguous. The germline CDR1 and CDR2 sequences are GTSNPN and SVGIG (reference sequence). The V and J ends lost 0 bases and 0 bases respectively, with 11 bases between them. CDR3 length: 15 amino acids. The CDR3 loop reads CAWSVRTETNYGYTF. The DNA of the CDR3 is TGTGCCTGGAGTGTACGAACAGAAACTAACTATGGCTACACCTTC.

As concerns this clone: The sample contains more than one DNA sequence encoding this CDR3. The chain is built from TRBV9 and TRBJ2-7, with 10 bases that match TRBD1. The germline V gene has CDR1 SGDLS and CDR2 YYNGEE. The CDR3 is 15 amino acids. V shed 0 bases and J 2 bases; nucleotides not matched to a gene: 2. This chain's CDR3 is CASSVAGQGAYEQYF. CDR3 nucleotide sequence: TGTGCCAGCAGCGTAGCCGGACAGGGGGCCTACGAGCAGTACTTC.

On this clone: Other DNA sequences in the same sample also yield this CDR3. The chain recombines TRBV20-1 with TRBJ1-1; no reliable D call. Germline V CDR1 and CDR2: DFQATT, SNEGSKA (reference sequence). This CDR3 comprises 11 residues. V dropped 1 base and J dropped 4 bases, with 4 bases sitting between them. The CDR3: CSARAGTEAFF. CDR3 DNA: TGCAGTGCTAGAGCAGGCACTGAAGCTTTCTTT.

V gene TRBV9 combines with J gene TRBJ2-3; TRBD2 aligns across 12 bases. The trim removed 2 bases at V and 4 bases at J, leaving 5 bases unmatched. This CDR3 region has 16 residues. Germline V gene lookup returns CDR1 SGDLS and CDR2 YYNGEE. CDR3 bases: TGTGCCAGCAGCGTTCCTAGCGGGAGGGCTTCAGATACGCAGTATTTT. Its protein is CASSVPSGRASDTQYF.

This rearrangement joins TRBV4-1 to TRBJ1-1; TRBD1 is a possible D gene (5 bases). The length of the CDR3 is 15 residues. V was clipped by 8 bases and J by 7 bases, with 23 bases between them. Germline-derived CDR1 and CDR2 are MGHRA and YSYEKL. The CDR3 is CASSQTTGARIEAFF. For the CDR3, the DNA is TGCGCCAGCTCCCAAACCACAGGAGCGCGAATTGAAGCTTTCTTT.

The chain recombines TRBV2 with TRBJ2-1; D possibly uses TRBD1 or TRBD2 (5 bases each). In germline, CDR1 is SNHLY, CDR2 FYNNEI. Trimming removed 5 bases at V and 7 bases at J, with 9 bases between. This CDR3 has 12 amino acids. The CDR3 coding sequence is TGTGCCAGCAGTATGGGGACGAATGAGCAGTTCTTC. Its protein product is CASSMGTNEQFF.